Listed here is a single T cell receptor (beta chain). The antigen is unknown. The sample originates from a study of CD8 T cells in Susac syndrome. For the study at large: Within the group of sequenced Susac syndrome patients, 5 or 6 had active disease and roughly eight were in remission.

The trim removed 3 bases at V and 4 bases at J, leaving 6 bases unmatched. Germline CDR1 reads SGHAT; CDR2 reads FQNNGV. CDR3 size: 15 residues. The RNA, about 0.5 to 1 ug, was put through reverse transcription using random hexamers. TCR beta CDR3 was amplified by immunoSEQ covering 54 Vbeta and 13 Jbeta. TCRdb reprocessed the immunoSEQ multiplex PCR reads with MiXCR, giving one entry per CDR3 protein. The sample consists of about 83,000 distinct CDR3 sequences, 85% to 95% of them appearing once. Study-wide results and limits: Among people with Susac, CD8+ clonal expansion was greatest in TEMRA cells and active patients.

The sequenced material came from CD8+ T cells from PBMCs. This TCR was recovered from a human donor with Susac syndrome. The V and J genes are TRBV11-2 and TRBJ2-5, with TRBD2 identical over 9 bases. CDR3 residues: CASSFSSGKRETQYF. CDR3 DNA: TGTGCCAGCAGCTTCTCTAGCGGGAAGAGAGAGACCCAGTACTTC.